One TCR beta chain is described in this entry. It has no known antigen specificity. No much larger clone exists at a distance of one base, and base qualities are not known. These data are taken from a study of cytomegalovirus exposure and HLA in healthy donors (TCRdb year 2017). With respect to the entire study: The 650 to 800 repertoires of the first cohort and the 95 to 150 validation repertoires were produced on the same platform, according to a later analysis. Besides the first cohort of around 670 subjects, a separate validation cohort made up of around 120 different subjects was used. The study aimed to test whether signatures of past pathogen exposure could be identified by cataloging public T cell receptors. The study combined high-throughput TCR immunosequencing, statistical association of individual TCRs with disease status, and machine learning to predict cytomegalovirus infection status. The study at large found these results: In both the original and validation cohorts, the classifier was reported to diagnose cytomegalovirus status with high specificity and sensitivity. The study listed 164 TCR beta chains as associated with cytomegalovirus. A later analysis found that TCRs clustered in the first cohort also tended to co-occur in the roughly 110 validation repertoires, with 94% of cluster scores above 0. A later analysis had no HLA typing for the validation cohort, so co-occurrence there was scored across all 120 repertoires. Three of the identified cytomegalovirus-associated TCR beta chains were confirmed in vitro to be specific for cytomegalovirus antigens. While some public TCRs were present in many individuals, most TCR sequences turned up only very rarely across donors. The authors suggested that the approach could potentially be extended to other disease states and immunological phenotypes.

The library was obtained by the immunoSEQ multiplex PCR assay. The authors' analysis ran thus. A statistical classification framework was developed to diagnose cytomegalovirus status using the catalog of TCR beta chain sequences. The table comes from immuneACCESS by way of TCRdb, which keeps in-frame sequences with V and J called. Part of the clones is missing from these tables; in studies checked, under half for an unresolved V gene and the rest for unknown reasons. D and trimming were read from the DNA, whereas the V and J calls and clone size are those reported in that table. For this sample there are about 130,000 clones; 89% appear just once. The ten largest clonotypes hold 1.1% of the sample. The donors were included in the validation cohort of 120 subjects, a group kept apart from the approximately 690-subject first cohort. The sequence was collected from a woman under 30 in good health and CMV-seronegative. What was sequenced was PBMCs.

The sequenced DNA is TGTGCCAGCAGTTACAATCAGGGGGGCACCGGGGAGCTGTTTTTT. This sequence encodes CASSYNQGGTGELFF. The V and J genes are TRBV6-6 and TRBJ2-2, with TRBD1 tentatively as D gene (7 bases match). From the cysteine through the phenylalanine, the CDR3 covers 15 amino acids. The kept DNA is CDR3 alone, 45 bases in frame from the first base. The germline V gene (reference sequence) gives CDR1 as MNHNY and CDR2 as SVGAGI. The junction shows trimming of 2 bases on V and 4 bases on J, plus 11 bases between the germline ends.